The rows below give T cell receptor beta chains drawn from one sample of a study of blood T cells in healthy people across ages. Each CDR3 protein gets one entry after TCRdb re-called the 5' RACE reads with MiXCR. The sample contains about 1.8 million distinct CDR3 sequences, roughly 49% of which appear only once. The specimen was blood. All receptors come from a woman in her thirties or forties in good health. CDR3s include the opening cysteine and the closing phenylalanine or tryptophan. D genes are given only for firm matches. The size entry is marked missing in some rows and otherwise reads once, few, many or a size class.

>-|-|TRBV20-1|TRBJ1-2
CSARDINSRGYTF
TGCAGTGCTAGAGATATAAACTCGAGGGGCTACACCTTC
>few|-|TRBV12-3/TRBV12-4|TRBJ1-5
CASSTSQGFGQPQHF
TGTGCCAGCAGTACCTCCCAGGGGTTTGGTCAGCCCCAGCATTTT
>-|-|TRBV27|TRBJ1-5
CASSSAGVNQPQHF
TGTGCCAGCAGTTCAGCGGGAGTCAATCAGCCCCAGCATTTT
>few|TRBD2|TRBV12-3/TRBV12-4|TRBJ2-5
CASSFRASGGALETQYF
TGTGCCAGCAGTTTTCGGGCTAGCGGGGGGGCCTTGGAGACCCAGTACTTC
>-|-|TRBV7-2|TRBJ1-2
CASNLVVGGGLGYGYTF
TGTGCCAGCAACTTAGTAGTGGGGGGGGGTCTAGGCTATGGCTACACCTTC
>-|-|TRBV7-2|TRBJ2-5
CASSLNGARQETQYF
TGTGCCAGCAGCTTAAACGGGGCTCGGCAAGAGACCCAGTACTTC
>-|-|TRBV20-1|TRBJ2-5
CSASRTTWEETQYF
TGCAGTGCTAGTCGGACGACCTGGGAAGAGACCCAGTACTTC
>few|TRBD2|TRBV7-2|TRBJ2-7
CASSPRGLWDYSTYEQYF
TGTGCCAGCAGCCCAAGGGGATTATGGGACTACAGCACGTACGAGCAGTACTTC
>-|-|TRBV13|TRBJ2-6
CASSLAGVNVLTF
TGTGCCAGCAGCTTAGCCGGGGTCAACGTCCTGACTTTC
>-|-|TRBV20-1|TRBJ1-1
CSARRAGLEAEAFF
TGCAGTGCTAGAAGAGCGGGACTAGAAGCTGAAGCTTTCTTT